This T cell receptor beta chain derives from a study of blood T cell repertoires in COVID-19. CDR1 and CDR2 (germline): LGHNA, YNFKEQ. The CDR3 covers 14 residues. V lost 0 bases and J 6 bases, leaving 12 bases between the germline ends. Source study methods: Scientists estimated how many nucleated cells there were by amplifying reference gene primers. TCRdb's copy holds only in-frame clones and misses some; the assay was immunoSEQ multiplex PCR. The DNA was the basis for D and trimming; V, J and clone size are from that table. This table holds some 290,000 clones, about 90% found once. Many counts were recorded for this clone.

Source material: peripheral blood. The origin of this receptor is a woman younger than 45 with COVID-19, enrolled during active disease. The rearrangement uses TRBV4-2 and TRBJ2-7; D unclear. The CDR3 nucleotides read TGTGCCAGCAGCCAAGATGAAGAGGCTTCCGAGCAGTACTTC. This sequence encodes CASSQDEEASEQYF.